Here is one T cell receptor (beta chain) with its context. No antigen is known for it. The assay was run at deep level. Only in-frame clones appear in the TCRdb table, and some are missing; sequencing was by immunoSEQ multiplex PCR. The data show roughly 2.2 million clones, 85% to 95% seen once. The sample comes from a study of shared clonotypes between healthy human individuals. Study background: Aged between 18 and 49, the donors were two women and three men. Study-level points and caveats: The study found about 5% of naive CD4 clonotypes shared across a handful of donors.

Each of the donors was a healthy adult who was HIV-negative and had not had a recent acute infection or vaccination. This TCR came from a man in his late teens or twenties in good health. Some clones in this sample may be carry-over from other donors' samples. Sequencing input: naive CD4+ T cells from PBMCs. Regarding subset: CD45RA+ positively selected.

The DNA of the CDR3 is TGTGCCAGCAGCGATTCACGGGGACGGATGGGCTACACCTTC. Amino acids: CASSDSRGRMGYTF. J is TRBJ1-2 and V is TRBV7-2, with D possibly TRBD1 on 5 matching bases. Per the germline V gene, CDR1 is SGHTA and CDR2 is FQGNSA. V was clipped by 5 bases and J by 8 bases, with 18 bases between them. The length of the CDR3 is 14 residues.